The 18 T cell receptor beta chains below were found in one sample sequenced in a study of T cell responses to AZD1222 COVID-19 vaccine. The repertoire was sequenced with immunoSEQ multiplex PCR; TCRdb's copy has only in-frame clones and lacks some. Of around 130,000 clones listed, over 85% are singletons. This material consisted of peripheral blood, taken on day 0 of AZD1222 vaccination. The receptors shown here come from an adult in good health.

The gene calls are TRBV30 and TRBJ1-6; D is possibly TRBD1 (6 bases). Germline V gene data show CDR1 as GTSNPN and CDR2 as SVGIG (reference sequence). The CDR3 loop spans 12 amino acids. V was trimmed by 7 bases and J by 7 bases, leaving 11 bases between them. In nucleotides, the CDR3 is TGTGCCTCGAAGACAGGAAATTCACCCCTCCACTTT. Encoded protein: CASKTGNSPLHF.

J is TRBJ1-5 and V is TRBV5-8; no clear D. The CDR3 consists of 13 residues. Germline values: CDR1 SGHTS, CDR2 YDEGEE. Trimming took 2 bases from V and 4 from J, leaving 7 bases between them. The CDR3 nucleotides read TGTGCCAGCAGCTTTCGGAGTAATCAGCCCCAGCATTTT. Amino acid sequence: CASSFRSNQPQHF. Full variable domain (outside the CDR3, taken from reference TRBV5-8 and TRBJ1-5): EAGVTQSPTHLIKTRGQQATLRCSPISGHTSVYWYQQALGLGLQFLLWYDEGEERNRGNFPPRFSGRQFPNYSSELNVNALELEDSALYLCASSFRSNQPQHFGDGTRLSIL.

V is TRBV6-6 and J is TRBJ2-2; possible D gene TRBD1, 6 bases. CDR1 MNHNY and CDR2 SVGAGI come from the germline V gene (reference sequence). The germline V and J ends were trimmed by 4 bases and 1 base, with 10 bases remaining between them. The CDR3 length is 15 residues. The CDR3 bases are TGTGCCAGCAGTTCTGGCAGGGGGAACACCGGGGAGCTGTTTTTT. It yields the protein CASSSGRGNTGELFF.

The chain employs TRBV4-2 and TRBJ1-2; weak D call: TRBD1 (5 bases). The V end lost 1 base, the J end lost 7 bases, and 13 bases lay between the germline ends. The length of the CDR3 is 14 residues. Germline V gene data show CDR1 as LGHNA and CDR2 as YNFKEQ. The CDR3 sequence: CASSQVRGSGGYTF. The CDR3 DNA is TGTGCCAGCAGCCAAGTTAGGGGATCGGGTGGCTACACCTTC.

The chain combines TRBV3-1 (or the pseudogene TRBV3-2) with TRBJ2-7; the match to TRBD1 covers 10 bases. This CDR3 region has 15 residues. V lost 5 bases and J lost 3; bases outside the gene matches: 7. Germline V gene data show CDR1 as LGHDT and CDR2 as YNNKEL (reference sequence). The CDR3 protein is CASSFYWTGGYEQYF. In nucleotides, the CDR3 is TGTGCCAGCAGCTTTTATTGGACAGGGGGCTACGAGCAGTACTTC.

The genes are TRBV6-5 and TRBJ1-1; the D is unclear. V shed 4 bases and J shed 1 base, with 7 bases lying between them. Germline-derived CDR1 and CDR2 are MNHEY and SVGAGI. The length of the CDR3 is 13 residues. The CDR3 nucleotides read TGTGCCAGCAGTTTGGTTACGAACACTGAAGCTTTCTTT. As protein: CASSLVTNTEAFF.

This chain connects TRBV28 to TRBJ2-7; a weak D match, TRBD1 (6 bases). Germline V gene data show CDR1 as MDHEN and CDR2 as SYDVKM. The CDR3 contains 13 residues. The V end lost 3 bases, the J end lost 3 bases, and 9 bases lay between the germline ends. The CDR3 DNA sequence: TGTGCCAGCAGTTTGAGGACAGTCTACGAGCAGTACTTC. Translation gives CASSLRTVYEQYF.

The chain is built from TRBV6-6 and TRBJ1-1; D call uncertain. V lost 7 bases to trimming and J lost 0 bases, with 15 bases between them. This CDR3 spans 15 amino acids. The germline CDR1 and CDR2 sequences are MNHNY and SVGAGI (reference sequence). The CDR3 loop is CASKSLTGLNTEAFF. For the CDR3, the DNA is TGTGCCAGCAAGTCTCTGACGGGGTTGAACACTGAAGCTTTCTTT.

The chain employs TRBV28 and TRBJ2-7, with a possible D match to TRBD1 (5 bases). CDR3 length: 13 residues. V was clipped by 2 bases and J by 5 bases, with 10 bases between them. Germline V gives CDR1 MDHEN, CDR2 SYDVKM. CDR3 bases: TGTGCCAGCAGTTTAGCCTGGGGCAACGAGCAGTACTTC. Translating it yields CASSLAWGNEQYF.

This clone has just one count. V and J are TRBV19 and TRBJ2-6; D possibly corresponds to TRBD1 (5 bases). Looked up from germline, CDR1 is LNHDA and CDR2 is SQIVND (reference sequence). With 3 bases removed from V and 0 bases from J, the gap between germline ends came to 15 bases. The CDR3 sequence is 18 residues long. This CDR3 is CASSISGFKSSGANVLTF. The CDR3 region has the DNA TGTGCCAGTAGTATCTCAGGGTTCAAAAGCTCTGGGGCCAACGTCCTGACTTTC.

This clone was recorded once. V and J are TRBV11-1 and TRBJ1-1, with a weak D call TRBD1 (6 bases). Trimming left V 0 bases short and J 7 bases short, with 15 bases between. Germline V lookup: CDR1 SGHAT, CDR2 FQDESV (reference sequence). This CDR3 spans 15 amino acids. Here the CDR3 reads CASSLAYRGAGEAFF. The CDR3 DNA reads TGTGCCAGCAGCTTAGCCTATAGGGGGGCCGGTGAAGCTTTCTTT. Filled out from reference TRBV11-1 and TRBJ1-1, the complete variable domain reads EAEVAQSPRYKITEKSQAVAFWCDPISGHATLYWYRQILGQGPELLVQFQDESVVDDSQLPKDRFSAERLKGVDSTLKIQPAELGDSAMYLCASSLAYRGAGEAFFGQGTRLTVV.

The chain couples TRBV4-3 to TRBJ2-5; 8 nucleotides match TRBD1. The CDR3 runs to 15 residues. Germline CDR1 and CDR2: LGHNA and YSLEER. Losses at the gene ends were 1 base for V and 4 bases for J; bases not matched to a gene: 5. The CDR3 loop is CASSQATGALETQYF. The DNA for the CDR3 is TGCGCCAGCAGCCAAGCGACAGGGGCGTTAGAGACCCAGTACTTC.

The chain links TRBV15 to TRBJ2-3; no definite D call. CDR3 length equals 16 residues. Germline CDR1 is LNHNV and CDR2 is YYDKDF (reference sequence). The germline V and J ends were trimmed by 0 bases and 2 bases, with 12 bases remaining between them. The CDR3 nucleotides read TGTGCCACCAGCAGAGAAGTGGCTCCTGCCACAGATACGCAGTATTTT. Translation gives CATSREVAPATDTQYF.

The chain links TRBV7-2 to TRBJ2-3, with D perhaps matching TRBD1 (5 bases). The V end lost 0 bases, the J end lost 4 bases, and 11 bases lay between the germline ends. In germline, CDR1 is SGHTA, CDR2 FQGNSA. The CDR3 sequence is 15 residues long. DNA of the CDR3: TGTGCCAGCAGCTTAGCGGGCAGGGTCTCAGATACGCAGTATTTT. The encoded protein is CASSLAGRVSDTQYF.

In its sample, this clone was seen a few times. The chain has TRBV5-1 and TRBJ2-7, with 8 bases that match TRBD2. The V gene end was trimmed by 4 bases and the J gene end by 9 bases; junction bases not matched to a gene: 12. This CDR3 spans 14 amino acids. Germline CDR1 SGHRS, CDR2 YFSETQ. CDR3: CASSPTSGSGGQYF. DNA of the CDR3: TGCGCCAGCAGCCCTACTAGCGGTTCAGGTGGGCAGTACTTC.

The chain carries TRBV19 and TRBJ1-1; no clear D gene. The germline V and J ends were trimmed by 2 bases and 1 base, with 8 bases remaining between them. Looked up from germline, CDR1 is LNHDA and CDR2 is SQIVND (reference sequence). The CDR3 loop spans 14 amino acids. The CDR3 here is CASSINSANTEAFF. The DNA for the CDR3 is TGTGCCAGTAGTATAAACTCAGCGAACACTGAAGCTTTCTTT.

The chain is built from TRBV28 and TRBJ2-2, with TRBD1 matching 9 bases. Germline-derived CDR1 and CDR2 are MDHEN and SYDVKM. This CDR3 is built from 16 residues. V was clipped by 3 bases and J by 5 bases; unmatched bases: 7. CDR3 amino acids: CASSLWGQGRTGELFF. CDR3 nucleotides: TGTGCCAGCAGTTTGTGGGGACAGGGTCGTACCGGGGAGCTGTTTTTT.

CDR3 bases: TGTGCCAGCAGTGGGACTCGAGATACCCCTTATAGCAATCAGCCCCAGCATTTT. As protein: CASSGTRDTPYSNQPQHF. The J gene is TRBJ1-5, the V gene TRBV6-1; no clear D. There are 18 residues in the CDR3. CDR1 MNHNS and CDR2 SASEGT come from the germline V gene. V shed 4 bases and J shed 0 bases, with 19 bases lying between them.